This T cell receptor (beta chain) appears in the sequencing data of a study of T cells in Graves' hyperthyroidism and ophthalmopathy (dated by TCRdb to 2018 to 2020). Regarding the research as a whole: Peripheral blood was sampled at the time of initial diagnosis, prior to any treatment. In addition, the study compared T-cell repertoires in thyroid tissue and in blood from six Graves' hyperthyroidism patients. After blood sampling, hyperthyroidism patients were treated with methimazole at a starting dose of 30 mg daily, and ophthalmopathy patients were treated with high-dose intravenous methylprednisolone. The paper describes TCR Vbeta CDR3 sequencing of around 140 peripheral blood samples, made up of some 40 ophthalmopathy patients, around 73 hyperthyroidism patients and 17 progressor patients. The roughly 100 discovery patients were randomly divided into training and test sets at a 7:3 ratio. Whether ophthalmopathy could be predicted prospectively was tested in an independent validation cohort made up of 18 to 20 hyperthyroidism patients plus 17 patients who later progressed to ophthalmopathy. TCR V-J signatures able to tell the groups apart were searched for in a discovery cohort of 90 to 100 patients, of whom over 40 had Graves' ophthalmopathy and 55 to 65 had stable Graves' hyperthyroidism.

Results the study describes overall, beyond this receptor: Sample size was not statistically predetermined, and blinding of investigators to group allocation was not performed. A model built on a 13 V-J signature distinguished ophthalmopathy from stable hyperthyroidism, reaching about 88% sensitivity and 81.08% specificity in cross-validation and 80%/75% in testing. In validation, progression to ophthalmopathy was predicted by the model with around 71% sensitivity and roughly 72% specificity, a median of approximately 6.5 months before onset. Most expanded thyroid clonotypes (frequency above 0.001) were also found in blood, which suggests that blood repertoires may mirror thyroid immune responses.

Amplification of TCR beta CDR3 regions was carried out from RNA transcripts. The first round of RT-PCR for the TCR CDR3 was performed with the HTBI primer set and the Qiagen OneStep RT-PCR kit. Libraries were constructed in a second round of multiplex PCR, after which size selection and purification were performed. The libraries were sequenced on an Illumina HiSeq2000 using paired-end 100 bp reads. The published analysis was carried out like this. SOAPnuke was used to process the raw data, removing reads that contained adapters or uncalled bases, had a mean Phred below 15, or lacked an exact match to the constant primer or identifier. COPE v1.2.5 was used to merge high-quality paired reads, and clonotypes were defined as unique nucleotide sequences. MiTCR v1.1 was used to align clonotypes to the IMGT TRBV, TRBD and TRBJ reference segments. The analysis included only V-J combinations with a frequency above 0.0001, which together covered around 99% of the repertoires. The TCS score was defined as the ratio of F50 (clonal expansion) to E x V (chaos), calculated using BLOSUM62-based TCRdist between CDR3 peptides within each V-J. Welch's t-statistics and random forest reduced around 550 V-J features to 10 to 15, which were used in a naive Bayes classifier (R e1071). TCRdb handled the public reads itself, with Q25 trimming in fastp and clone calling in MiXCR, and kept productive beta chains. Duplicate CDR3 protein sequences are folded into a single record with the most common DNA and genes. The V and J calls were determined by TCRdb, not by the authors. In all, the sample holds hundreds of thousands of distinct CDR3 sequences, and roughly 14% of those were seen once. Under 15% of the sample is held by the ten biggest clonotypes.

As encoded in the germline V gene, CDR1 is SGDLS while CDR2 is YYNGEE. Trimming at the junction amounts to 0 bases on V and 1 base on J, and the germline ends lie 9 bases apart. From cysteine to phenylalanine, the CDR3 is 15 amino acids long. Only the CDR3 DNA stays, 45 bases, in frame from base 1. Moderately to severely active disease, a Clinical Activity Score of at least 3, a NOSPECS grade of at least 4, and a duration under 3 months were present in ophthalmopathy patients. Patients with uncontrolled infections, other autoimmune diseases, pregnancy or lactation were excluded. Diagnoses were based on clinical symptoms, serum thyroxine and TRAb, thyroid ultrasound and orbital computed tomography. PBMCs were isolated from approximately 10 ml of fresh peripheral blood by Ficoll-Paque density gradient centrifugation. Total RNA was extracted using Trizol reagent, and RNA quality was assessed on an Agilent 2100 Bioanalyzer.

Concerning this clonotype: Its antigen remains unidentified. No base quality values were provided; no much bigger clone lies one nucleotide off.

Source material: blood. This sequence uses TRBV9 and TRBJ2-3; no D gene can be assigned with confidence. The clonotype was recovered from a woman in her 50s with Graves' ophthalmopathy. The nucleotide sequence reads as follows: TGTGCCAGCAGCGTAGCTGGGCTGCGCACAGATACGCAGTATTTT. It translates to CASSVAGLRTDTQYF.